The rows below give T cell receptor beta chains drawn from one sample of a study of PD-L1 blockade in urothelial cancer. Clones were read by immunoSEQ multiplex PCR, and TCRdb kept only the in-frame ones, dropping some. The sample lists roughly 76,000 clones, around 93% seen once, with 0.87% in the top ten. Sequenced material: PBMCs, taken around atezolizumab (anti-PD-L1) treatment. Receptors originate from an elderly woman with urothelial cancer. Both conserved end residues are part of each CDR3. A D gene is named only where the DNA matches it firmly. Clone size is given for some rows only: seen once, a few or many times, or a class if the clone is expanded.

clone_size j_call v_call d_call cdr3_length cdr3_nt cdr3_aa
NA TRBJ1-5 TRBV28 NA 14 TGTGCCAGCACCCTCTCGGGGAGCAATCAGCCCCAGCATTTT CASTLSGSNQPQHF
NA TRBJ2-7 TRBV10-3 NA 12 TGTGCCATCAGTGGGACAGACTACGAGCAGTACTTC CAISGTDYEQYF
NA TRBJ1-3 TRBV11-2 NA 15 TGTGCCAGCAGCCAAACTGGGGGGACCGCCGGGTCCATATATTTT CASSQTGGTAGSIYF
once TRBJ2-4 TRBV10-2 TRBD2 16 TGCGCCAGCAGCGCCGCGGGGGGGAGAGCCAAAAACATTCAGTACTTC CASSAAGGRAKNIQYF
NA TRBJ2-1 TRBV3-1/TRBV3-2 NA 9 TGTGCCTGGGGAGCTGAGCAGTTCTTC CAWGAEQFF
NA TRBJ2-7 TRBV28 TRBD1 13 TGTGCCAGCAGTTCGGACAGGGCTTACGAGCAGTACTTC CASSSDRAYEQYF
NA TRBJ1-2 TRBV19 TRBD1 14 TGTGCCAGTTCGACAGGGTGGGTCGACTATGGCTACACCTTC CASSTGWVDYGYTF
NA TRBJ1-2 TRBV10-3 NA 15 TGTGCCATCAGTGGGCGAACGGGGGCTAACTATGGCTACACCTTC CAISGRTGANYGYTF
NA TRBJ2-1 TRBV9 TRBD2 16 TGTGCCAGCAGCGCGCGTAGCGGGAGAACTGGCGATGAGCAGTTCTTC CASSARSGRTGDEQFF
NA TRBJ1-5 TRBV6-5 NA 15 TGTGCCAGCAGCACCGACGGGGGGAGCAATCAGCCCCAGCATTTT CASSTDGGSNQPQHF
once TRBJ2-1 TRBV9 TRBD2 19 TGTGCCAGCAGCGTAGGGGGGGCTAGCGGGAGATATCAGGAGAATGAGCAGTTCTTC CASSVGGASGRYQENEQFF
NA TRBJ2-2 TRBV7-2 NA 18 TGTGCCAGCAGTCATCTTCCCTTGGACAATCCGAACACCGGGGAGCTGTTTTTT CASSHLPLDNPNTGELFF
NA TRBJ1-1 TRBV6-5 NA 14 TGTGCCAGCAGTTACTCGGGCAGGGGAAGTGAAGCTTTCTTT CASSYSGRGSEAFF
NA TRBJ2-1 TRBV20-1 NA 10 TGCAGTGCTAGAGCCCGGGAGCAGTTCTTC CSARAREQFF
NA TRBJ1-5 TRBV5-1 TRBD1 15 TGCGCCAGCAGCTTGACAGGGGGCGGCAATCAGCCCCAGCATTTT CASSLTGGGNQPQHF
once TRBJ1-5 TRBV5-1 NA 14 TGCGCCAGCAGCTTGGCGGGGGGCGATCAGCCCCAGCATTTT CASSLAGGDQPQHF
NA TRBJ1-5 TRBV15 TRBD1 16 TGTGCCACCAGCGGACTTAAGGGACAGAATTATCAGCCCCAGCATTTT CATSGLKGQNYQPQHF
NA TRBJ2-1 TRBV10-3 TRBD2 14 TGTGCCATCAGTGTAGCGGGAGGGAGAAGCGAGCAGTTCTTC CAISVAGGRSEQFF
once TRBJ2-7 TRBV11-2 NA 13 TGTGCCAGCAGCCCCCGCGGGGCAGCGGGGCAGTACTTC CASSPRGAAGQYF
NA TRBJ2-2 TRBV9 TRBD2 16 TGTGCCAGCTCCTCTTCGGGCGGGAGTACCACCGGGGAGCTGTTTTTT CASSSSGGSTTGELFF
NA TRBJ1-4 TRBV5-1 TRBD1 14 TGCGCCAGCAGCCTGGACAGGGCGAATGAAAAACTGTTTTTT CASSLDRANEKLFF
NA TRBJ2-4 TRBV5-6 NA 15 TGTGCCAGCAGCTTGGGGGGCAGGGTGGGATACATTCAGTACTTC CASSLGGRVGYIQYF
NA TRBJ1-2 TRBV28 NA 14 TGTGCCAGCAGTTTATTACCCTCGGACTATGGCTACACCTTC CASSLLPSDYGYTF
NA TRBJ2-1 TRBV6-4 NA 16 TGTGCCAGCAGCAACCAACCAGTCCTAGCCAACAATGAGCAGTTCTTC CASSNQPVLANNEQFF
NA TRBJ1-2 TRBV10-3 TRBD1 12 TGTGCCATCAGGACAGGGGCGAATGGCTACACCTTC CAIRTGANGYTF
NA TRBJ2-2 TRBV5-1 NA 16 TGCGCCAGCAGCTTGGTTACTAGTAGAAACACCGGGGAGCTGTTTTTT CASSLVTSRNTGELFF
once TRBJ2-2 TRBV9 NA 17 TGTGCCAGCAGCGTAATGGGGAGCGGCGCAAACACCGGGGAGCTGTTTTTT CASSVMGSGANTGELFF
few TRBJ1-2 TRBV5-1 NA 13 TGCGCCAGCAGCCTGGCAGCTAACTATGGCTACACCTTC CASSLAANYGYTF
NA TRBJ2-5 TRBV10-2 NA 14 TGCGCCAGCAGTGAGACTGGGCCGAAGGAGACCCAGTACTTC CASSETGPKETQYF
NA TRBJ2-1 TRBV9 NA 14 TGTGCCAGCAGCGCCGAGAAGGAGTACAATGAGCAGTTCTTC CASSAEKEYNEQFF
NA TRBJ2-1 TRBV2 NA 14 TGTGCCACCGAGGTAGGACTTGAATACAATGAGCAGTTCTTC CATEVGLEYNEQFF
NA TRBJ2-7 TRBV28 TRBD2 19 TGTGCCAGCAGTTCGTCGGGACTAGCGGGAGGAGGCAGCTCCTACGAGCAGTACTTC CASSSSGLAGGGSSYEQYF
NA TRBJ2-1 TRBV7-8 TRBD2 15 TGTGCCAGCAGCTACTCAGCGGGAGAGGCGGGAGAGCAGTTCTTC CASSYSAGEAGEQFF
NA TRBJ2-4 TRBV19 TRBD1 14 TGTGCCAGTAGTACCGGGACAGGGAAGAGCATTCAGTACTTC CASSTGTGKSIQYF
NA TRBJ1-1 TRBV7-9 TRBD1 13 TGTGCCAGCAGCCCGCAAGGACAGGGGGGTGTCTTCTTT CASSPQGQGGVFF
NA TRBJ1-2 TRBV15 TRBD1 14 TGTGCCACCAGCAGAGTGACAGGGGGCGCCGGCTACACCTTC CATSRVTGGAGYTF
NA TRBJ1-2 TRBV6-5 TRBD1 12 TGTGCCAGCAGGCCCGGGACAGGTGGCTACACCTTC CASRPGTGGYTF
NA TRBJ2-7 TRBV10-3 NA 13 TGTGCCATCTTAACGGAGAAGGAGGGCGAGCAGTACTTC CAILTEKEGEQYF
NA TRBJ2-1 TRBV2 NA 14 TGTGCCAGCAGTGGATCGGGAGTTCGGAGTGAGCAGTTCTTC CASSGSGVRSEQFF
NA TRBJ2-7 TRBV30 TRBD2 13 TGTGCCTGGGATAGCGGGACATCCTACGAGCAGTACTTC CAWDSGTSYEQYF
NA TRBJ1-1 TRBV9 NA 13 TGTGCCAGCAGCGTAGGGCAGGGAACCGAAGCTTTCTTT CASSVGQGTEAFF
NA TRBJ1-1 TRBV19 NA 14 TGTGCCAGTAGTATAGGCAGGGCGAACACTGAAGCTTTCTTT CASSIGRANTEAFF
NA TRBJ1-1 TRBV18 NA 15 TGTGCCAGCTCACAGTTAACAGGCATGAACACTGAAGCTTTCTTT CASSQLTGMNTEAFF
NA TRBJ2-5 TRBV11-1 NA 14 TGTGCCAGCAGCCCCGGGAGCGATCAAGAGACCCAGTACTTC CASSPGSDQETQYF